The 17 T cell receptor beta chains below all came from one sample that was sequenced in a study of shared clonotypes between healthy human individuals. Data came from immunoSEQ multiplex PCR; TCRdb stores just in-frame clones and leaves some out. The table records about a million clones, approximately 80% of them present only once. The specimen was memory CD4+ T cells from PBMCs. Subset here: CD45RA-negative fraction. The receptors here all came from a man aged 18 to 35 in good health. Some clones in this sample may be carry-over from other donors' samples.

This rearrangement joins TRBV5-4 to TRBJ2-2; 9 bases map to TRBD2. The ends lost 4 bases at V and 2 bases at J; junction bases unmatched: 6. Per germline, CDR1 SGHNT and CDR2 YYREEE (reference sequence). This CDR3 contains 16 residues. The CDR3 coding sequence is TGTGCCAGCAGCGGGAAGACTAGCGGTAACACCGGGGAGCTGTTTTTT. Translated: CASSGKTSGNTGELFF.

The genes are TRBV5-4 and TRBJ2-5, with a weak D call TRBD1 (6 bases). In germline, CDR1 is SGHNT, CDR2 YYREEE (reference sequence). Trimming took 2 bases from V and 6 from J, leaving 14 bases between them. The CDR3 is 14 residues long. In nucleotides, the CDR3 is TGTGCCAGCAGCTTTGGGGCAGGGGAGAAGACCCAGTACTTC. Translation gives CASSFGAGEKTQYF.

This clone was observed at least ten times. The chain recombines TRBV27 with TRBJ1-2, with 7 bases aligning to TRBD1. V trimming: 4 bases; J trimming: 4 bases; junction bases outside the gene matches: 3. CDR3 length equals 13 residues. The germline CDR1 and CDR2 sequences are MNHEY and SMNVEV (reference sequence). CDR3 DNA sequence: TGTGCCAGCAGTTACAGGGGTGGCTATGGCTACACCTTC. Translating gives CASSYRGGYGYTF.

This chain uses TRBV30 with TRBJ2-5; no clear D gene. Trimming removed 4 bases at V and 4 bases at J, with 10 bases between. Germline-derived CDR1 and CDR2 are GTSNPN and SVGIG (reference sequence). The CDR3 length is 12 residues. As DNA, the CDR3 is TGTGCCTGGAATTTTGGTCCAGAGACCCAGTACTTC. This sequence encodes CAWNFGPETQYF. The whole variable domain, filled in from reference TRBV30 and TRBJ2-5, reads SQTIHQWPATLVQPVGSPLSLECTVEGTSNPNLYWYRQAAGRGLQLLFYSVGIGQISSEVPQNLSASRPQDRQFILSSKKLLLSDSGFYLCAWNFGPETQYFGPGTRLLVL.

The V call is TRBV9, the J call TRBJ2-7; TRBD1 aligns across 9 bases. The CDR3 runs to 15 residues. With V trimmed by 10 bases and J by 5 bases, 16 bases remained unmatched. The germline V gene encodes CDR1 SGDLS and CDR2 YYNGEE. The CDR3 loop reads CAGPPGTGSPHEQYF. The CDR3 DNA sequence: TGTGCCGGTCCGCCCGGGACAGGGAGCCCCCACGAGCAGTACTTC.

This clone was observed a single time. The chain employs TRBV15 and TRBJ1-5; maybe TRBD1 (6 bases). The V end lost 0 bases, the J end lost 6 bases, and 12 bases lay between the germline ends. CDR3 length: 15 amino acids. Germline V gene lookup returns CDR1 LNHNV and CDR2 YYDKDF (reference sequence). CDR3 in DNA: TGTGCCACCAGCAGAGATGGGGGGGCTAGTCAGCCCCAGCATTTT. It is translated as CATSRDGGASQPQHF.

The chain has TRBV6-1 and TRBJ1-1; D gene uncertain. The CDR3 contains 12 residues. Germline V gene sequence: CDR1 MNHNS, CDR2 SASEGT. V was pared by 6 bases and J by 2 bases, with 7 bases between. The CDR3 sequence: CASSHLNTEAFF. DNA of the CDR3: TGTGCCAGCAGCCACCTAAACACTGAAGCTTTCTTT.

The chain carries TRBV6-6 and TRBJ1-2; tentatively, D is TRBD1 (5 bases). V was shortened by 6 bases and J by 4 bases, with 12 bases between the two germline ends. Germline CDR1 MNHNY, CDR2 SVGAGI (reference sequence). This CDR3 is 13 amino acids long. CDR3 in amino acids: CASRFRGGYGYTF. The CDR3 coding sequence is TGTGCCAGCAGATTTAGGGGCGGCTATGGCTACACCTTC.

V usage is TRBV7-8 and J usage is TRBJ1-5, with 8 positions matching TRBD1. CDR1 is SGHVS and CDR2 is FQNEAQ in the germline V gene. After removal of 5 bases from V and 4 bases from J, the junction contained 4 bases not matched to a gene. This CDR3 has 14 residues. The CDR3 DNA reads as TGTGCCAGCAGCCTGACAGGGGAAAATCAGCCCCAGCATTTT. It is translated as CASSLTGENQPQHF.

This clone was detected a few times. The rearrangement uses TRBV10-3 and TRBJ2-7; TRBD2 aligns across 8 bases. From germline, CDR1 is ENHRY and CDR2 SYGVKD. This CDR3 spans 14 amino acids. V was clipped by 4 bases and J by 2 bases; unmatched bases: 4. CDR3 nucleotides: TGTGCCATCAGTGGAAGTAGCGGGACCTACGAGCAGTACTTC. This codes for CAISGSSGTYEQYF.

This chain joins TRBV28 and TRBJ2-1; 7 nucleotides line up with TRBD2. Germline CDR1 is MDHEN and CDR2 is SYDVKM. This CDR3 region has 14 residues. V trimming: 5 bases; J trimming: 10 bases; junction bases outside the gene matches: 11. This chain's CDR3 is CASSDPGLRPEQFF. In DNA, the CDR3 is TGTGCCAGCAGTGATCCGGGACTAAGACCCGAGCAGTTCTTC. Complete variable domain (other parts from reference TRBV28 and TRBJ2-1): DVKVTQSSRYLVKRTGEKVFLECVQDMDHENMFWYRQDPGLGLRLIYFSYDVKMKEKGDIPEGYSVSREKKERFSLILESASTNQTSMYLCASSDPGLRPEQFFGPGTRLTVL.

The genes are TRBV5-1 and TRBJ1-2, with D possibly matching TRBD1 (6 bases). This CDR3 has 15 residues. The V end was cut by 2 bases, the J end by 2 bases, with 13 bases between. Germline V CDR1 and CDR2: SGHRS, YFSETQ. This CDR3 reads CASSFGGGANYGYTF. The CDR3 coding sequence is TGCGCCAGCAGCTTTGGTGGGGGCGCGAACTATGGCTACACCTTC.

This clone occurred a few times. The chain has TRBV2 and TRBJ1-2; no definite D call. This CDR3 contains 13 residues. V was clipped by 1 base and J by 6 bases, with 9 bases between them. Germline V gene sequence: CDR1 SNHLY, CDR2 FYNNEI. For the CDR3, the DNA is TGTGCCAGCAGTGAAGGAGGGTGGGATGGCTACACCTTC. It codes for CASSEGGWDGYTF.

The chain is built from TRBV4-3 and TRBJ2-7; 7 bases are shared with TRBD1. Trimming cost V 4 bases and J 2 bases; bases outside gene matches: 8. Germline V lookup: CDR1 LGHNA, CDR2 YSLEER. The CDR3 totals 15 residues. This CDR3 is CASSRLPGTAYEQYF. The CDR3 DNA follows: TGCGCCAGCAGCCGCTTACCCGGGACAGCCTACGAGCAGTACTTC.

The chain recombines TRBV11-1 with TRBJ2-3; a weak D match, TRBD1 (5 bases). The germline V gene encodes CDR1 SGHAT and CDR2 FQDESV (reference sequence). Deletions cut 5 bases from V and 6 bases from J, with 12 bases between. The CDR3 runs 13 residues. The CDR3 nucleotides read TGTGCCAGCAGCCTTCAGGGATCCGATACGCAGTATTTT. Protein sequence: CASSLQGSDTQYF.

The V gene is TRBV6-6, the J gene TRBJ1-2; D remains unclear. The CDR3 spans 13 residues. In germline, CDR1 is MNHNY, CDR2 SVGAGI (reference sequence). V was shortened by 5 bases and J by 2 bases, with 9 bases between the two germline ends. CDR3 amino acids: CASSPATNYGYTF. For the CDR3, the DNA is TGTGCCAGCAGTCCGGCGACCAACTATGGCTACACCTTC.

This chain uses TRBV29-1 with TRBJ2-3; TRBD2 is a possible D gene (7 bases). Germline CDR1 reads SQVTM; CDR2 reads ANQGSEA. The CDR3 contains 15 residues. The V end lost 2 bases, the J end lost 2 bases, and 14 bases lay between the germline ends. Here the CDR3 reads CSVEPPRGATDTQYF. CDR3 in DNA: TGCAGCGTTGAACCCCCCCGGGGGGCCACAGATACGCAGTATTTT.